These 26 T cell receptor beta chains were sequenced from one sample in a study of cytomegalovirus exposure and HLA in healthy donors. Both 60 Vbeta primers and 13 Jbeta primers went into the PCR. Repertoires were generated with immunoSEQ multiplex PCR, while TCRdb's copy carries only in-frame clones and drops some. The profile covers over 100,000 clones, with under 85% appearing a single time and over 7% taken by the ten largest. The sequenced material came from PBMCs. These receptors came from a woman between 50 and 59 years old in good health and CMV-seropositive.

The chain carries TRBV11-2 and TRBJ2-1, with 10 bases aligning to TRBD2. Per germline, CDR1 SGHAT and CDR2 FQNNGV. J lost 5 bases, V lost 6 bases, and 10 bases had no gene match. The CDR3 is made up of 16 amino acids. CDR3 DNA: TGTGCCAGCAGACCAATAGCGGGAGGAGTTGACAATGAGCAGTTCTTC. Its protein is CASRPIAGGVDNEQFF.

This chain connects TRBV6-1 to TRBJ1-1; weak D call: TRBD1 (5 bases). Germline assignment: CDR1 MNHNS and CDR2 SASEGT. Trimming stripped 4 bases from V and 11 bases from J, with 14 bases between. The CDR3 has 12 residues. The CDR3 is CASSVWGRYAFF. For the CDR3, the DNA is TGTGCCAGCAGTGTTTGGGGCAGATACGCTTTCTTT.

The chain joins TRBV5-1 to TRBJ2-7, with D maybe TRBD2 (5 bases). The CDR3 is 12 residues long. V was shortened by 6 bases and J by 4 bases, with 11 bases between the two germline ends. Germline V gene sequence: CDR1 SGHRS, CDR2 YFSETQ. DNA for the CDR3: TGCGCCAGCACCCGTGAGGGTTACGAGCAGTACTTC. Protein: CASTREGYEQYF.

The chain's CDR3 is CASSTTSGSTYEQYF. The DNA of the CDR3 is TGTGCCAGCAGCACAACTAGCGGGAGCACGTACGAGCAGTACTTC. This chain connects TRBV7-2 to TRBJ2-7, with TRBD2 identical over 11 bases. The CDR3 consists of 15 residues. V lost 5 bases and J lost 4; bases outside the gene matches: 7. Germline V gene lookup returns CDR1 SGHTA and CDR2 FQGNSA.

CDR3 residues: CSVEKRGNEQFF. CDR3 bases: TGCAGCGTTGAGAAGCGGGGCAATGAGCAGTTCTTC. The chain carries TRBV29-1 and TRBJ2-1, with 7 bases identical to TRBD2. V was clipped by 3 bases and J by 6 bases; unmatched bases: 2. CDR1 and CDR2 (germline): SQVTM, ANQGSEA. The CDR3 runs 12 residues.

The V call is TRBV5-1, the J call TRBJ1-1; 8 bases line up with TRBD1. This CDR3 is built from 18 residues. V shed 0 bases, J shed 8 bases, and the junction held 18 bases outside the gene matches. Germline CDR1 and CDR2: SGHRS and YFSETQ. CDR3 nucleotides: TGCGCCAGCAGCTTGGTTGTCGCAGGACAGGGCCCCGAACCGGAAGCTTTCTTT. Protein sequence: CASSLVVAGQGPEPEAFF.

This clone was seen a single time. The chain has TRBV30 and TRBJ1-1; D is perhaps TRBD1 (5 bases). In germline, CDR1 is GTSNPN, CDR2 SVGIG (reference sequence). The CDR3 has 12 amino acids. The CDR3: CNWAGPNTEAFF. The CDR3, as DNA: TGTAACTGGGCAGGGCCGAACACTGAAGCTTTCTTT.

V is TRBV7-9 and J is TRBJ1-4, with D hard to call. In germline, CDR1 is SEHNR, CDR2 FQNEAQ (reference sequence). V lost 5 bases and J lost 7, with 17 bases in between. The CDR3 length is 15 residues. In nucleotides, the CDR3 is TGTGCCAGCAGCACTAGAGGGCAGATAGGTGAAAAACTGTTTTTT. Its translation is CASSTRGQIGEKLFF. The whole variable domain, remainder taken from reference TRBV7-9 and TRBJ1-4, is DTGVSQNPRHKITKRGQNVTFRCDPISEHNRLYWYRQTLGQGPEFLTYFQNEAQLEKSRLLSDRFSAERPKGSFSTLEIQRTEQGDSAMYLCASSTRGQIGEKLFFGSGTQLSVL.

The chain is built from TRBV7-6 and TRBJ2-5; 8 bases match TRBD1. This CDR3 has 13 amino acids. CDR1 is SGHVS and CDR2 is FNYEAQ in the germline V gene. Trimming cost V 4 bases and J 5 bases; bases outside gene matches: 3. This chain's CDR3 is CASSYRGSETQYF. CDR3 nucleotides: TGTGCCAGCAGCTACAGGGGGTCGGAGACCCAGTACTTC.

The chain recombines TRBV9 with TRBJ2-1; D call uncertain. The CDR3 runs 13 residues. In germline, CDR1 is SGDLS, CDR2 YYNGEE. The V gene lost 3 bases and the J gene lost 4 bases, with 8 bases spanning the gap. CDR3 protein: CASSATGYNEQFF. The CDR3, as DNA: TGTGCCAGCAGCGCGACTGGATACAATGAGCAGTTCTTC.

The table lists this clone with a count of one. The rearrangement joins TRBV7-2 to TRBJ1-5; D is unclear. Germline CDR1 and CDR2: SGHTA and FQGNSA. V was shortened by 1 base and J by 4 bases, with 5 bases between the two germline ends. The CDR3 spans 13 residues. The chain's CDR3 is CASSLVQNQPQHF. CDR3 DNA: TGTGCCAGCAGCTTAGTACAAAATCAGCCCCAGCATTTT.

This chain connects TRBV27 to TRBJ1-2; the D gene is possibly TRBD1 (6 bases). This CDR3 is built from 13 residues. V gave up 5 bases and J gave up 7 bases, with 14 bases separating them. Germline CDR1 and CDR2: MNHEY and SMNVEV (reference sequence). The CDR3 spells CASSPATGLGYTF. CDR3 nucleotide sequence: TGTGCCAGCAGTCCCGCGACAGGACTTGGCTACACCTTC.

The chain carries TRBV5-8 and TRBJ1-5, with TRBD1 matching over 10 bases. The V gene end was trimmed by 7 bases and the J gene end by 4 bases; junction bases not matched to a gene: 8. Germline CDR1 SGHTS, CDR2 YDEGEE. The CDR3 has 15 amino acids. CDR3: CASRSGTGANQPQHF. CDR3 bases: TGTGCCAGCCGATCCGGGACAGGGGCAAATCAGCCCCAGCATTTT.

The rearrangement links TRBV19 to TRBJ2-7, with TRBD2 matching 13 bases. Looked up from germline, CDR1 is LNHDA and CDR2 is SQIVND (reference sequence). The CDR3 length is 14 residues. The V segment lost 5 bases and the J segment 3 bases; nucleotides outside the gene matches: 1. The CDR3 coding sequence is TGTGCCAGTAGTGGGACTAGCGGGGTCTACGAGCAGTACTTC. Translation: CASSGTSGVYEQYF.

The V and J genes are TRBV5-1 and TRBJ2-1, with 12 bases fitting TRBD2. CDR3 length: 15 amino acids. Germline loops: CDR1 SGHRS, CDR2 YFSETQ. After removal of 5 bases from V and 7 bases from J, the junction contained 7 bases not matched to a gene. CDR3 residues: CASSPTSGSWNEQFF. The CDR3 DNA reads TGCGCCAGCAGTCCGACTAGCGGGAGTTGGAATGAGCAGTTCTTC.

The chain carries TRBV19 and TRBJ1-1; 8 nucleotides agree with TRBD1. The CDR3 runs 15 residues. CDR1 and CDR2 from the germline V gene are LNHDA and SQIVND (reference sequence). J gave up 0 bases and V 5 bases, and 5 bases lay outside the gene matches. The CDR3 nucleotides are TGTGCCAGTAGTCGGACAGGGATCATGAACACTGAAGCTTTCTTT. Translating it yields CASSRTGIMNTEAFF.

The chain couples TRBV10-3 to TRBJ2-5; D call uncertain. V gave up 2 bases and J gave up 5 bases, with 9 bases separating them. This CDR3 has 13 amino acids. Germline V gene data show CDR1 as ENHRY and CDR2 as SYGVKD. CDR3 residues: CAISEKSYETQYF. The CDR3 nucleotides read TGTGCCATCAGTGAGAAGAGTTATGAGACCCAGTACTTC.

V usage is TRBV7-2 and J usage is TRBJ1-5; tentatively, D is TRBD1 (6 bases). Germline lookup yields CDR1 SGHTA and CDR2 FQGNSA. Trimming pared 4 bases from V and 4 bases from J, leaving 17 bases between. The CDR3 sequence is 16 residues long. CDR3 bases: TGTGCCAGCAGCTCAAGTACAGGGACGGGTAATCAGCCCCAGCATTTT. Its protein product is CASSSSTGTGNQPQHF. Based on the CDR3 plus reference TRBV7-2 and TRBJ1-5, the full variable domain is GAGVSQSPSNKVTEKGKDVELRCDPISGHTALYWYRQSLGQGLEFLIYFQGNSAPDKSGLPSDRFSAERTGGSVSTLTIQRTQQEDSAVYLCASSSSTGTGNQPQHFGDGTRLSIL.

V is TRBV5-4 and J is TRBJ2-2; D possibly corresponds to TRBD1 (6 bases). This CDR3 has 14 amino acids. Germline V lookup: CDR1 SGHNT, CDR2 YYREEE (reference sequence). With 1 base removed from V and 7 bases from J, the gap between germline ends came to 11 bases. CDR3 protein: CASSLTGSGGELFF. The CDR3 DNA reads as TGTGCCAGCAGCTTGACAGGGTCCGGCGGGGAGCTGTTTTTT.

Concerning this clone itself: An end of the junction does not agree with germline; a read error may underlie this. The chain uses TRBV7-9 and TRBJ1-3; D is ambiguous. This CDR3 has 15 residues. Per germline, CDR1 SEHNR and CDR2 FQNEAQ (reference sequence). This CDR3 reads CSSSLELLSGNTIYF. The CDR3, as DNA: TGTTCCAGCAGCTTAGAACTCCTCTCTGGAAACACCATATATTTT.

This clone was detected a few times. The chain couples TRBV23-1 to TRBJ1-5; a possible D gene is TRBD1 (6 bases). TRBV23-1 carries the ORF label, with uncertain function. The CDR3 covers 16 residues. Trimming removed 4 bases from V and 7 bases from J, with 20 bases in between. This chain's CDR3 is CASSPTQGRMWQPQHF. In nucleotides, the CDR3 is TGCGCCAGCAGTCCCACCCAGGGGCGGATGTGGCAGCCCCAGCATTTT.

V and J are TRBV27 and TRBJ1-6, with D possibly TRBD1 on 6 matching bases. Trimming stripped 7 bases from V and 6 bases from J, with 16 bases between. This CDR3 region has 15 residues. Germline CDR1 reads MNHEY; CDR2 reads SMNVEV (reference sequence). CDR3 region: CASTPGTPLNSPLHF. In nucleotides, the CDR3 is TGTGCCAGCACCCCCGGGACACCCCTTAATTCACCCCTCCACTTT.

The rearrangement joins TRBV7-2 to TRBJ2-5, with a possible D match to TRBD1 (5 bases). V was trimmed by 3 bases and J by 4 bases, leaving 6 bases between them. Germline lookup yields CDR1 SGHTA and CDR2 FQGNSA. The CDR3 consists of 12 residues. CDR3: CASSFDRETQYF. CDR3 DNA sequence: TGTGCCAGCAGCTTTGACAGAGAGACCCAGTACTTC.

This chain joins TRBV4-3 and TRBJ2-7, with D uncertain. Trimming took off 0 bases at V and 5 bases at J, with 17 bases between the two ends. The CDR3 extends over 16 amino acids. The germline CDR1 and CDR2 sequences are LGHNA and YSLEER. CDR3 residues: CASSQDPLIRQDEQYF. CDR3 nucleotides: TGCGCCAGCAGCCAAGACCCCCTCATACGTCAGGACGAGCAGTACTTC.

Remarks on this clone: At one end, the junction sequence differs from germline, possibly due to a read error. CDR3 bases: TGTGCCAGCAGTGGGACATATAGCTCTGGGGCCAACGGCCTGACTTTC. This translates into CASSGTYSSGANGLTF. This sequence joins TRBV2 and TRBJ2-6, with TRBD1 as a possible D gene (5 bases). CDR1 is SNHLY, CDR2 FYNNEI, per germline. The CDR3 runs 16 residues.

This clone came up once. J is TRBJ1-1 and V is TRBV5-1; possible D gene TRBD1, 5 bases. CDR3 size: 13 residues. Germline values: CDR1 SGHRS, CDR2 YFSETQ. The V end was cut by 3 bases, the J end by 5 bases, with 11 bases between. The CDR3 coding sequence is TGCGCCAGCAGCTGGCGGGGGGGAACTGAAGCTTTCTTT. Amino acid sequence: CASSWRGGTEAFF. Using reference TRBV5-1 and TRBJ1-1 for the parts outside the CDR3, the full variable domain is KAGVTQTPRYLIKTRGQQVTLSCSPISGHRSVSWYQQTPGQGLQFLFEYFSETQRNKGNFPGRFSGRQFSNSRSEMNVSTLELGDSALYLCASSWRGGTEAFFGQGTRLTVV.